This T cell receptor (beta chain) was captured by sequencing in a study of cytomegalovirus exposure and HLA in healthy donors. Study outcomes and limitations: There were several of the most significant clusters that appeared linked to common viral pathogens in a later analysis.

13 Jbeta primers and 60 Vbeta primers were used for the PCR. Here immunoSEQ multiplex PCR was the method, and the copy in TCRdb shows in-frame clones only, minus some. The repertoire holds hundreds of thousands of clones, with 75% to 85% as singletons. With regard to this clone: Its cognate antigen is unknown.

The TCR was taken from a woman aged 55-75 years in good health and CMV-seropositive. Sample: PBMCs.

The CDR3 spells CASSSPPGKASTDTQYF. The CDR3 bases are TGTGCCAGCAGCTCCCCCCCCGGGAAAGCAAGCACAGATACGCAGTATTTT. The chain joins TRBV2 to TRBJ2-3, with D possibly matching TRBD2 (5 bases). CDR1 is SNHLY, CDR2 FYNNEI, per germline. The CDR3 has 17 residues. With 6 bases removed from V and 0 bases from J, the gap between germline ends came to 19 bases.